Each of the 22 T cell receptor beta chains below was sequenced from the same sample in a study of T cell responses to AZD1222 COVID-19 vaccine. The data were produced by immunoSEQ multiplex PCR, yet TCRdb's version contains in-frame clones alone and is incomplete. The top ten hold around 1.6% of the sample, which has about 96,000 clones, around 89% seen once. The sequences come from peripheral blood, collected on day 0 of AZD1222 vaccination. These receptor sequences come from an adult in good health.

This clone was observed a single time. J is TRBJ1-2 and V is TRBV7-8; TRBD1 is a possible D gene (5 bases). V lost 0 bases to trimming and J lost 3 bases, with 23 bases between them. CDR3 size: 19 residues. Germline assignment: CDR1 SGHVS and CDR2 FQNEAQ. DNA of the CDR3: TGTGCCAGCAGCTTAGCTGTTCGGACATCCGGGATAGGCGACTATGGCTACACCTTC. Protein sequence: CASSLAVRTSGIGDYGYTF.

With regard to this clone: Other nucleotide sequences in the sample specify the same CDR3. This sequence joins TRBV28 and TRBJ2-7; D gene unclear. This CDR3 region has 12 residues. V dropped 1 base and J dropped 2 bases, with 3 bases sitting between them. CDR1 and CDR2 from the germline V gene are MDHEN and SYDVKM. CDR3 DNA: TGTGCCAGCAGTTTATCTCCCTACGAGCAGTACTTC. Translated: CASSLSPYEQYF.

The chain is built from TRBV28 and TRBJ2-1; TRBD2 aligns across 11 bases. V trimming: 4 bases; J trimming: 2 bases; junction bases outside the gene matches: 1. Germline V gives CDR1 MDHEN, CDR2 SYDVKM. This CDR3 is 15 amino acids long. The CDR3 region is CASSYSGGAYNEQFF. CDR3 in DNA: TGTGCCAGCAGTTATAGCGGGGGGGCCTACAATGAGCAGTTCTTC.

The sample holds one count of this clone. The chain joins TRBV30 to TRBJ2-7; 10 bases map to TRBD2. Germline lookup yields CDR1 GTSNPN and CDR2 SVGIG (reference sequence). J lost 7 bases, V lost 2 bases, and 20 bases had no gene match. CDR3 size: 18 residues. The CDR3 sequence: CAWSRLAGLSRSSPEQYF. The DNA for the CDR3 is TGTGCCTGGAGTCGACTAGCGGGCCTATCCCGCTCTAGCCCGGAGCAGTACTTC.

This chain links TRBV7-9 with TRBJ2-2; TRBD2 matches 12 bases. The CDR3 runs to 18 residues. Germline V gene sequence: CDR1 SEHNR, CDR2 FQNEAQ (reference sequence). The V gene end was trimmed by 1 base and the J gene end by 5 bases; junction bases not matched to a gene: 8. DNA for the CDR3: TGTGCCAGCAGCTTAGGGACTAGCGGGGCTTCACGGACCGGGGAGCTGTTTTTT. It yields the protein CASSLGTSGASRTGELFF.

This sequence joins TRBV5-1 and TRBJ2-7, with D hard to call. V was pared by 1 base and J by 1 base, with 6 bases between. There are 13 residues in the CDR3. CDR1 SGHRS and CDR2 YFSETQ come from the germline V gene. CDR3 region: CASSLTLSYEQYF. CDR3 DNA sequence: TGCGCCAGCAGCTTGACACTGTCCTACGAGCAGTACTTC. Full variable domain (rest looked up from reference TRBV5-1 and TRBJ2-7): KAGVTQTPRYLIKTRGQQVTLSCSPISGHRSVSWYQQTPGQGLQFLFEYFSETQRNKGNFPGRFSGRQFSNSRSEMNVSTLELGDSALYLCASSLTLSYEQYFGPGTRLTVT.

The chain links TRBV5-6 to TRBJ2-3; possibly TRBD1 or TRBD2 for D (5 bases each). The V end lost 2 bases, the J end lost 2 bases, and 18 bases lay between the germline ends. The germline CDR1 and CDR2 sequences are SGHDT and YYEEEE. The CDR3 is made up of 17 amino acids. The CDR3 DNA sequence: TGTGCCAGCAGCTTCCTCGGGGCAGGGACCCTCACAGATACGCAGTATTTT. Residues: CASSFLGAGTLTDTQYF.

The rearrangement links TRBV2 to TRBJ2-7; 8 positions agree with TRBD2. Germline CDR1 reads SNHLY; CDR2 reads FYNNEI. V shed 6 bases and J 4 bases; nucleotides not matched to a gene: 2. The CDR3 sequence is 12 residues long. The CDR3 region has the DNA TGTGCCAGCAGAATAGCGGGGTACGAGCAGTACTTC. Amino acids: CASRIAGYEQYF.

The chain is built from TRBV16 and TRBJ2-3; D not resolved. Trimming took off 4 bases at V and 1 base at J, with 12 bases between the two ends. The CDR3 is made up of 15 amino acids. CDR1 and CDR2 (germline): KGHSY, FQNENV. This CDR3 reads CASSPARVGTDTQYF. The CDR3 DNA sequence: TGTGCCAGCAGCCCCGCTAGGGTCGGCACAGATACGCAGTATTTT.

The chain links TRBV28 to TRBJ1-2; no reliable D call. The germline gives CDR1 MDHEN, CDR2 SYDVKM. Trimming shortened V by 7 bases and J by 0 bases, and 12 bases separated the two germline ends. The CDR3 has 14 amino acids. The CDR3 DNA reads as TGTGCCAGCACCCAAGGCGCAACTAACTATGGCTACACCTTC. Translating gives CASTQGATNYGYTF.

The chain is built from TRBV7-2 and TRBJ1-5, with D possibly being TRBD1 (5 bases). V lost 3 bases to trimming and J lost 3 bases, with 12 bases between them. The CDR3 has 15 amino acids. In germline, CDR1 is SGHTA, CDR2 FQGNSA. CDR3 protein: CASSFQGRDNQPQHF. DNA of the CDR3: TGTGCCAGCAGCTTCCAGGGACGTGACAATCAGCCCCAGCATTTT.

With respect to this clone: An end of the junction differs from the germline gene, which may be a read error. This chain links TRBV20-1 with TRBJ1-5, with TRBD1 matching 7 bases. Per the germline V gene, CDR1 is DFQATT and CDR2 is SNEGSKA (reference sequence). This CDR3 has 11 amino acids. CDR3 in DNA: TGCAGTGCAAGAGACAGGGTGGTCCAGCATTTT. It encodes CSARDRVVQHF.

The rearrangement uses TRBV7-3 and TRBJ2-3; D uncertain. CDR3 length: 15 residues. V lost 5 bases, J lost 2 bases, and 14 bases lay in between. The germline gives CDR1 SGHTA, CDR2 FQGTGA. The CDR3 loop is CASSPGVGPTDTQYF. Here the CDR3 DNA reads TGTGCCAGCAGCCCTGGGGTAGGGCCCACAGATACGCAGTATTTT.

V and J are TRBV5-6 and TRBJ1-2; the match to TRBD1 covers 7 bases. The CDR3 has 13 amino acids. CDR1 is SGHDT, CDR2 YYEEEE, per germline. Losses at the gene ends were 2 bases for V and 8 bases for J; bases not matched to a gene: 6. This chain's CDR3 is CASSLPTGKGYTF. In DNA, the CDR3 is TGTGCCAGCAGCTTACCGACAGGGAAGGGCTACACCTTC.

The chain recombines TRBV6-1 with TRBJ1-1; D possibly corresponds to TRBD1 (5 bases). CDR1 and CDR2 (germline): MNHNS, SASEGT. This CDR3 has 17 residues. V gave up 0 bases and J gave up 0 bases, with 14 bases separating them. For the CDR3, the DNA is TGTGCCAGCAGTGAAGCGCTCCGGGGCCGGATGAACACTGAAGCTTTCTTT. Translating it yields CASSEALRGRMNTEAFF.

The CDR3 protein is CAGLRPGSSYNEQFF. Written as DNA, the CDR3 is TGTGCTGGACTGAGGCCAGGAAGCTCCTACAATGAGCAGTTCTTC. The V gene is TRBV7-9, the J gene TRBJ2-1, with D tentatively TRBD2 (5 bases). From germline, CDR1 is SEHNR and CDR2 FQNEAQ (reference sequence). The CDR3 covers 15 residues.

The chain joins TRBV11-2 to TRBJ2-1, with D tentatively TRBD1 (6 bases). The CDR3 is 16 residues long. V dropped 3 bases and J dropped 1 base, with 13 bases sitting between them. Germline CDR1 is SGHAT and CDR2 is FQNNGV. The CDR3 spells CASSLGRDISYNEQFF. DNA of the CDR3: TGTGCCAGCAGCTTGGGCCGGGACATATCCTACAATGAGCAGTTCTTC. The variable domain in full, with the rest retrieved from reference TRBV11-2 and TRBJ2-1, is EAGVAQSPRYKIIEKRQSVAFWCNPISGHATLYWYQQILGQGPKLLIQFQNNGVVDDSQLPKDRFSAERLKGVDSTLKIQPAKLEDSAVYLCASSLGRDISYNEQFFGPGTRLTVL.

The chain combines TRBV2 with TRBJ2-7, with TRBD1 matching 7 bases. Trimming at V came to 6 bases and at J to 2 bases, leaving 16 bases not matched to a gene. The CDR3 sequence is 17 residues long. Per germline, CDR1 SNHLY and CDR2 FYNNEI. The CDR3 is CASRRSRGQQNPYEQYF. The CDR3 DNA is TGTGCCAGCAGGCGAAGCAGGGGACAGCAAAACCCCTACGAGCAGTACTTC.

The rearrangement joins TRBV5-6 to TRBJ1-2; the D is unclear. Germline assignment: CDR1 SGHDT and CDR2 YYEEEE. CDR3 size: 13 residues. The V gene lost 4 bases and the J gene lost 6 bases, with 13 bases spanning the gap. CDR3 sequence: CASSPGLGNGYTF. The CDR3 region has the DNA TGTGCCAGCAGCCCCGGGCTGGGTAATGGCTACACCTTC.

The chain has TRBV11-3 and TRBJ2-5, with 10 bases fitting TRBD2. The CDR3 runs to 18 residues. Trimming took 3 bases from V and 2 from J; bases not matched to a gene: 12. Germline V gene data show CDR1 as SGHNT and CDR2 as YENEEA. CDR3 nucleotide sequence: TGTGCCAGCAGCTTGTTAGCGGGGGGACTCCTGAATCAAGAGACCCAGTACTTC. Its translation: CASSLLAGGLLNQETQYF.

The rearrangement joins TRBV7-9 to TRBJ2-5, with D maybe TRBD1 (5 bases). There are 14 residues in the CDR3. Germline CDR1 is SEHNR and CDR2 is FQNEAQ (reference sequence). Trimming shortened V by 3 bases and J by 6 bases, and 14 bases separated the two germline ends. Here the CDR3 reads CASSLGLVEKTQYF. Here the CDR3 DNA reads TGTGCCAGCAGCTTGGGGCTGGTTGAAAAGACCCAGTACTTC.

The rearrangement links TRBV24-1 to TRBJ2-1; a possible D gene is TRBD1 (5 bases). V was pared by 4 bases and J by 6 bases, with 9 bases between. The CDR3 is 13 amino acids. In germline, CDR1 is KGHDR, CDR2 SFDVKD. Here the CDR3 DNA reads TGTGCCACCAGTGACGGACACCTCAATGAGCAGTTCTTC. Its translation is CATSDGHLNEQFF.